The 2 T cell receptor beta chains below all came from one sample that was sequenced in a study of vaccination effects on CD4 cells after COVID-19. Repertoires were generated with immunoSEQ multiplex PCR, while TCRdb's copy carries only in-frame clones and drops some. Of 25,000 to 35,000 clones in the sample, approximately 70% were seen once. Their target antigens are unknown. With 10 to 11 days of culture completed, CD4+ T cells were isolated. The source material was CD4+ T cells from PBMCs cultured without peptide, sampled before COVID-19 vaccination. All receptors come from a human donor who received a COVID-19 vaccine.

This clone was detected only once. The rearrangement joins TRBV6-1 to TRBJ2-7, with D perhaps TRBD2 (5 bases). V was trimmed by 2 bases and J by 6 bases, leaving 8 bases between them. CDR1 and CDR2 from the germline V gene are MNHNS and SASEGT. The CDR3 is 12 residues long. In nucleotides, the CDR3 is TGTGCCAGCAGTGAATCGGGGTTCGAGCAGTACTTC. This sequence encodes CASSESGFEQYF.

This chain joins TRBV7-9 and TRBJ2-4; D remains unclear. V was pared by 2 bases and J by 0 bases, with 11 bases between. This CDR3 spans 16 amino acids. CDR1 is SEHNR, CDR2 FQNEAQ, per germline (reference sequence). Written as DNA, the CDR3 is TGTGCCAGCAGCTTACACAGTAGAATAGCCAAAAACATTCAGTACTTC. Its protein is CASSLHSRIAKNIQYF. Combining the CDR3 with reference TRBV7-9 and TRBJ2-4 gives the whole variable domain DTGVSQNPRHKITKRGQNVTFRCDPISEHNRLYWYRQTLGQGPEFLTYFQNEAQLEKSRLLSDRFSAERPKGSFSTLEIQRTEQGDSAMYLCASSLHSRIAKNIQYFGAGTRLSVL.